The rows below give T cell receptor beta chains drawn from one sample of a study of T cells in Graves' hyperthyroidism and ophthalmopathy. TCRdb processed the multiplex PCR reads anew with MiXCR; each CDR3 protein has one entry. The sample holds 300,000 to 450,000 distinct CDR3 sequences; 15% to 17% are singletons and the top ten take about 27%. The sequenced material came from blood. The receptor source for this set is a woman younger than 30 with Graves' hyperthyroidism that later progressed to Graves' ophthalmopathy. Each CDR3 is given with its conserved first and last residue. Fields, in order: clone size, D gene, J gene, V gene, CDR3 DNA, CDR3 protein. The D gene is left open where the match is weak. Size is stated as how often the clone was seen (once, few, many) or a class if it is expanded.

many,.,TRBJ1-1,TRBV5-8,TGTGCCAGCAGCGAAATGACTGAAGCTTTCTTT,CASSEMTEAFF
few,.,TRBJ2-7,TRBV28,TGTGCCAGCAGTTTAATATTGGGAGGCGACTATTCCTACGAGCAGTACTTC,CASSLILGGDYSYEQYF
many,.,TRBJ2-1,TRBV12-3/TRBV12-4,TGTGCCAGCAGTTTTGGTAGCGGTAGTAGTGCTGAGCAGTTCTTC,CASSFGSGSSAEQFF
many,.,TRBJ1-5,TRBV12-3/TRBV12-4,TGTGCCAGCAGTTTATCAACCCGCACTCAGCCCCAGCATTTT,CASSLSTRTQPQHF
many,TRBD1,TRBJ2-7,TRBV6-1,TGTGCCAGCACCATAGGACAGGGGGCAAGTAGGTCCTACGAGCAGTACTTC,CASTIGQGASRSYEQYF
many,.,TRBJ2-5,TRBV11-2,TGTGCCAGCAGCTTAGATCCTGGAGGAGGAGAGACCCAGTACTTC,CASSLDPGGGETQYF
many,TRBD1,TRBJ1-1,TRBV4-1,TGCGCCAGCAGCCAAGAGGACAGGGGGCCTACGAACACTGAAGCTTTCTTT,CASSQEDRGPTNTEAFF
once,.,TRBJ2-2,TRBV13,TGTGCCAGCAGCTTGAACCCCGGGACTTGGGCCACCGGAGGGGAGCTGTTTTTT,CASSLNPGTWATGGELFF
many,.,TRBJ2-5,TRBV3-1,TGTGCCAGCAGGAGACGGAACCAAGAGACCCAGTACTTC,CASRRRNQETQYF
many,.,TRBJ2-7,TRBV27,TGTGCCAGCAGCCCTCCGGGGCTACCCGCCTACGAGCAGTACTTC,CASSPPGLPAYEQYF